Below, 31 T cell receptor beta chains from the same sample are listed, as sequenced in a study of blood T cells in healthy people across ages. Primed by a sample-barcoded 5' primer and a J-beta primer mix, a second PCR proceeded for 7 to 11 cycles. TCRdb processed the 5' RACE reads anew with MiXCR; each CDR3 protein has one entry. This sample has some 900,000 distinct CDR3 sequences, with around 48% found just once. The specimen was blood. The receptors were gathered from a man aged 25-40 years in good health.

The chain is built from TRBV6-5 and TRBJ2-3; 7 bases agree with TRBD1. The junction had 11 bases not matched to a gene; V was cut back by 0 bases and J by 2 bases. This CDR3 has 18 residues. The germline gives CDR1 MNHEY, CDR2 SVGAGI. CDR3 in amino acids: CASSYSMDPGQATDTQYF. The CDR3 DNA reads as TGTGCCAGCAGTTACTCGATGGACCCAGGACAGGCCACAGATACGCAGTATTTT.

The chain recombines TRBV5-1 with TRBJ2-3; a possible D gene is TRBD2 (6 bases). V shed 5 bases and J shed 4 bases, with 17 bases lying between them. The CDR3 covers 15 residues. The V gene's germline CDR1 is SGHRS and CDR2 YFSETQ. The CDR3 DNA sequence: TGCGCCAGCAGGCCTCCGGGGCGGGGCCCAGATACGCAGTATTTT. It is translated as CASRPPGRGPDTQYF. Full variable domain (missing parts from reference TRBV5-1 and TRBJ2-3): KAGVTQTPRYLIKTRGQQVTLSCSPISGHRSVSWYQQTPGQGLQFLFEYFSETQRNKGNFPGRFSGRQFSNSRSEMNVSTLELGDSALYLCASRPPGRGPDTQYFGPGTRLTVL.

This clonotype was found many times. The V call is TRBV4-1, the J call TRBJ2-7, with 11 nucleotides matching TRBD1. V was pared by 4 bases and J by 5 bases, with 10 bases of the junction left unmatched. CDR1 is MGHRA, CDR2 YSYEKL, per germline. The CDR3 contains 16 residues. In DNA, the CDR3 is TGCGCCAGCAGCCGAGCCGGACAGGGGGCCATCAACGAGCAGTACTTC. It codes for CASSRAGQGAINEQYF.

The chain links TRBV7-6 to TRBJ2-7, with D tentatively TRBD1 (6 bases). CDR3 length: 14 residues. CDR1 SGHVS and CDR2 FNYEAQ come from the germline V gene. V was clipped by 4 bases and J by 6 bases, with 16 bases between them. The CDR3 protein is CASSSNREQTEQYF. The CDR3 nucleotides are TGTGCCAGCAGCTCGAACAGGGAGCAGACCGAGCAGTACTTC.

Concerning this clonotype itself: A junction end diverges from the germline sequence, so it may reflect a read error. V is TRBV7-9 and J is TRBJ1-6; no clear D gene. This CDR3 is built from 14 residues. In germline, CDR1 is SEHNR, CDR2 FQNEAQ (reference sequence). CDR3 coding DNA: TGTGCCGGCAGCTTAGGTAACGCCCGTTCGGCCCTCCACTTT. Amino acid sequence: CAGSLGNARSALHF. The full variable domain, in which reference TRBV7-9 and TRBJ1-6 provide the parts outside the CDR3, is DTGVSQNPRHKITKRGQNVTFRCDPISEHNRLYWYRQTLGQGPEFLTYFQNEAQLEKSRLLSDRFSAERPKGSFSTLEIQRTEQGDSAMYLCAGSLGNARSALHFGNGTRLTVT.

This clonotype was seen only once. The J gene is TRBJ2-4, the V gene TRBV12-3 or TRBV12-4, with 9 bases matching TRBD1. Near its end, the DNA agrees better with TRBJ2-7, so the J call may be wrong. CDR3 length: 16 amino acids. The CDR3: CASSPPPGQGHHEQYF. The CDR3 nucleotides are TGTGCCAGCAGCCCCCCTCCGGGACAGGGTCACCACGAGCAGTACTTC.

This chain joins TRBV10-3 and TRBJ2-3, with 7 bases identical to TRBD1. CDR3 length: 14 amino acids. The J segment lost 2 bases and the V segment lost 7 bases, leaving 6 bases of the junction unmatched. From germline, CDR1 is ENHRY and CDR2 SYGVKD. In DNA, the CDR3 is TGTGCCATCACCGGACAGGCTGCCACAGATACGCAGTATTTT. Its translation: CAITGQAATDTQYF.

This clonotype appeared a few times. The CDR3 nucleotides are TGCGCCAGCAGCCAAAACAGATACTACGAGCAGTACTTC. It yields the protein CASSQNRYYEQYF. The gene calls are TRBV4-3 and TRBJ2-7; D gene unclear. Trimming removed 2 bases at V and 3 bases at J, with 8 bases between. The CDR3 runs to 13 residues. The germline gives CDR1 LGHNA, CDR2 YSLEER.

The V and J genes are TRBV6-2 or TRBV6-3 and TRBJ2-3, with D possibly being TRBD2 (5 bases). Trimming removed 2 bases from V and 0 bases from J, with 12 bases in between. Germline loops: CDR1 MNHEY, CDR2 SVGEGT. This CDR3 is built from 16 residues. The CDR3, as DNA: TGTGCCAGCAGTTACGCCTCTGGGAGTAGCACAGATACGCAGTATTTT. Translation: CASSYASGSSTDTQYF.

The CDR3 region has the DNA TGCGCCAGCAGCCAAGATGGAGGGTTCGGGCAGTACTTC. Translated: CASSQDGGFGQYF. The chain has TRBV4-3 and TRBJ2-5, with D possibly being TRBD2 (6 bases). The germline V and J ends were trimmed by 0 bases and 11 bases, with 13 bases remaining between them. Germline V gene sequence: CDR1 LGHNA, CDR2 YSLEER. The CDR3 contains 13 residues.

This chain uses TRBV29-1 with TRBJ2-5; D uncertain. The CDR3 extends over 13 amino acids. Germline V gene lookup returns CDR1 SQVTM and CDR2 ANQGSEA. V was pared by 4 bases and J by 1 base, with 10 bases between. The CDR3 DNA reads as TGCAGCGTTGGGGTCAGGACCCAAGAGACCCAGTACTTC. It is translated as CSVGVRTQETQYF.

This sequence joins TRBV14 and TRBJ2-2, with D maybe TRBD1 (5 bases). Germline assignment: CDR1 SGHDN and CDR2 FVKESK. V lost 4 bases and J lost 1, with 13 bases in between. The CDR3 covers 16 residues. The CDR3 DNA reads as TGTGCCAGCAGCCCGCTGGTGACAGAGAACACCGGGGAGCTGTTTTTT. Protein: CASSPLVTENTGELFF.

The table lists this clonotype with a few counts. This chain connects TRBV18 to TRBJ1-1; D is uncertain. Looked up from germline, CDR1 is KGHSH and CDR2 is LQKENI. Trimming took 0 bases from V and 2 from J, leaving 10 bases between them. The CDR3 contains 15 residues. The CDR3 loop reads CASSPPTGRNTEAFF. CDR3 bases: TGTGCCAGCTCACCACCCACCGGGAGAAACACTGAAGCTTTCTTT.

The chain has TRBV29-1 and TRBJ1-1; D perhaps matches TRBD1 (6 bases). CDR3 size: 18 residues. V lost 3 bases and J 0 bases, leaving 23 bases between the germline ends. Germline V gene data show CDR1 as SQVTM and CDR2 as ANQGSEA. The CDR3 DNA follows: TGCAGCGTTGACCATCTTCCGCGGGACATATACATGAACACTGAAGCTTTCTTT. The encoded protein is CSVDHLPRDIYMNTEAFF.

This chain connects TRBV3-1 to TRBJ1-1; D gene ambiguous. Trimming stripped 2 bases from V and 2 bases from J, with 12 bases between. Germline V lookup: CDR1 LGHDT, CDR2 YNNKEL (reference sequence). CDR3 length: 15 amino acids. The CDR3 DNA is TGTGCCAGCAGCCAAAGGCGAGACACCAACACTGAAGCTTTCTTT. Translation: CASSQRRDTNTEAFF.

The chain links TRBV4-2 to TRBJ2-7; 8 nucleotides line up with TRBD1. Germline CDR1 reads LGHNA; CDR2 reads YNFKEQ. The CDR3 covers 19 residues. J was trimmed by 8 bases and V by 3 bases; bases with no gene match: 24. CDR3: CASSHIGTGRIGGNRKQYF. DNA of the CDR3: TGTGCCAGCAGCCACATCGGGACAGGAAGGATTGGGGGGAATCGGAAGCAGTACTTC.

The chain is built from TRBV15 and TRBJ1-5; 8 bases fit TRBD1. CDR3 size: 15 residues. The germline V gene has CDR1 LNHNV and CDR2 YYDKDF (reference sequence). V was pared by 1 base and J by 8 bases, with 7 bases of the junction left unmatched. CDR3 DNA: TGTGCCACCAGCAGAGGGGGCCACAGGGGGGAGCCCCAGCATTTT. Amino acids: CATSRGGHRGEPQHF. Looking up the rest from reference TRBV15 and TRBJ1-5 gives the full variable domain: DAMVIQNPRYQVTQFGKPVTLSCSQTLNHNVMYWYQQKSSQAPKLLFHYYDKDFNNEADTPDNFQSRRPNTSFCFLDIRSPGLGDTAMYLCATSRGGHRGEPQHFGDGTRLSIL.

The genes are TRBV28 and TRBJ2-5; 10 nucleotides line up with TRBD1. Germline CDR1 reads MDHEN; CDR2 reads SYDVKM. The CDR3 covers 14 residues. The junction had 12 bases not matched to a gene; V was cut back by 6 bases and J by 11 bases. The CDR3 loop is CASSGDRGIWGQYF. As DNA, the CDR3 is TGTGCCAGCAGCGGGGACAGGGGTATATGGGGGCAGTACTTC.

J is TRBJ1-2 and V is TRBV7-2, with D perhaps matching TRBD1 (6 bases). This CDR3 contains 14 residues. V lost 4 bases and J lost 0, with 9 bases in between. The V gene's germline CDR1 is SGHTA and CDR2 FQGNSA. Here the CDR3 DNA reads TGTGCCAGCAGCTGGCGGACAGCTAACTATGGCTACACCTTC. Translated: CASSWRTANYGYTF.

The rearrangement links TRBV29-1 to TRBJ2-1, with 8 bases aligning to TRBD1. Germline V gene data show CDR1 as SQVTM and CDR2 as ANQGSEA. The CDR3 runs to 13 residues. Trimming cost V 4 bases and J 6 bases; bases outside gene matches: 5. The CDR3 coding sequence is TGCAGCGTTGGGACAGGGTATATCAATGAGCAGTTCTTC. As protein: CSVGTGYINEQFF.

J is TRBJ2-7 and V is TRBV29-1; D is perhaps TRBD1 (6 bases). The J call could be wrong; TRBJ2-5 is a better fit for the DNA end. Germline V gene sequence: CDR1 SQVTM, CDR2 ANQGSEA. This CDR3 is built from 15 residues. The CDR3 sequence: CSVGSSRGGRMTQYF. CDR3 nucleotides: TGCAGCGTTGGTTCAAGCAGGGGCGGAAGGATGACCCAGTACTTC.

The V call is TRBV19, the J call TRBJ1-5; D call uncertain. Germline assignment: CDR1 LNHDA and CDR2 SQIVND (reference sequence). Trimming cost V 7 bases and J 0 bases, with 13 bases left between them. The CDR3 spans 15 residues. CDR3 protein: CASMTSGVSNQPQHF. CDR3 nucleotide sequence: TGTGCCAGTATGACTAGTGGGGTTAGCAATCAGCCCCAGCATTTT.

This clonotype was observed at least ten times. The chain carries TRBV10-3 and TRBJ2-1; TRBD1 matches at 10 bases. The junction had 8 bases not matched to a gene; V was cut back by 3 bases and J by 3 bases. This CDR3 contains 17 residues. Germline assignment: CDR1 ENHRY and CDR2 SYGVKD. Here the CDR3 reads CAISDPARTGGYNEQFF. The CDR3 DNA is TGTGCCATCAGTGACCCCGCCCGGACAGGGGGCTACAATGAGCAGTTCTTC.

The genes are TRBV4-2 and TRBJ2-1, with no clear D. The CDR3 runs 17 residues. The V gene's germline CDR1 is LGHNA and CDR2 YNFKEQ. With 1 base removed from V and 0 bases from J, the gap between germline ends came to 13 bases. The CDR3 reads CASSQGFVASSYNEQFF. The CDR3 DNA reads as TGTGCCAGCAGCCAAGGGTTCGTAGCTAGCTCCTACAATGAGCAGTTCTTC.

The rearrangement joins TRBV27 to TRBJ2-1; the D gene is possibly TRBD1 (7 bases). The germline V gene has CDR1 MNHEY and CDR2 SMNVEV (reference sequence). The CDR3 has 16 amino acids. The V and J ends lost 3 bases and 6 bases respectively, with 18 bases between them. This CDR3 is CASSFRGAVGGNEQFF. DNA of the CDR3: TGTGCCAGCAGTTTCAGGGGGGCGGTAGGTGGCAATGAGCAGTTCTTC.

This chain connects TRBV4-1 to TRBJ1-5; the D is unclear. Germline values: CDR1 MGHRA, CDR2 YSYEKL. Trimming pared 4 bases from V and 6 bases from J, leaving 19 bases between. The CDR3 totals 16 residues. As DNA, the CDR3 is TGCGCCAGCAGCCCCCTCGTGGGTGTGACTAGTCAGCCCCAGCATTTT. Translating it yields CASSPLVGVTSQPQHF.

The CDR3 DNA reads as TGCAGTGCTGCAGGACAGGGGGAAAACTATGGCTACACCTTC. Its protein product is CSAAGQGENYGYTF. This chain connects TRBV20-1 to TRBJ1-2; 10 nucleotides align to TRBD1. The ends lost 5 bases at V and 2 bases at J; junction bases unmatched: 5. The CDR3 is 14 residues long. Germline values: CDR1 DFQATT, CDR2 SNEGSKA (reference sequence).

Concerning this clonotype: A read error is possible here, since a much larger clone lies one base away. The genes are TRBV19 and TRBJ2-5; 11 nucleotides line up with TRBD2. Germline CDR1 and CDR2: LNHDA and SQIVND (reference sequence). The CDR3 is made up of 12 amino acids. The CDR3 spells CAGRLAGETQYF. The CDR3 DNA sequence: TGTGCCGGTAGACTAGCGGGGGAGACCCAGTACTTC. Drawing the rest from reference TRBV19 and TRBJ2-5, the complete variable domain is DGGITQSPKYLFRKEGQNVTLSCEQNLNHDAMYWYRQDPGQGLRLIYYSQIVNDFQKGDIAEGYSVSREKKESFPLTVTSAQKNPTAFYLCAGRLAGETQYFGPGTRLLVL.

The chain recombines TRBV7-2 with TRBJ2-3, with 12 bases matching TRBD2. This CDR3 is built from 17 residues. Losses at the gene ends were 5 bases for V and 6 bases for J; bases not matched to a gene: 12. Germline V lookup: CDR1 SGHTA, CDR2 FQGNSA. CDR3 in DNA: TGTGCCAGCAGCCTACTGACTAGCGGGGGCGGTCGTGATACGCAGTATTTT. Amino acids: CASSLLTSGGGRDTQYF.

This clonotype was counted only a few times. The chain links TRBV6-1 to TRBJ2-3, with 7 positions matching TRBD1. Unmatched junction bases numbered 4, after V lost 6 bases and J lost 1 base. The CDR3 is made up of 14 amino acids. CDR1 and CDR2 (germline): MNHNS, SASEGT. The CDR3 spells CASSRDRGTDTQYF. As DNA, the CDR3 is TGTGCCAGCAGCCGGGACAGAGGCACAGATACGCAGTATTTT.

The genes are TRBV29-1 and TRBJ2-1, with TRBD2 as a possible D gene (5 bases). Germline V gene sequence: CDR1 SQVTM, CDR2 ANQGSEA. V was pared by 4 bases and J by 4 bases, with 5 bases between. The CDR3 covers 11 residues. The CDR3 coding sequence is TGCAGCGTTGGGGAGTACAATGAGCAGTTCTTC. This codes for CSVGEYNEQFF.